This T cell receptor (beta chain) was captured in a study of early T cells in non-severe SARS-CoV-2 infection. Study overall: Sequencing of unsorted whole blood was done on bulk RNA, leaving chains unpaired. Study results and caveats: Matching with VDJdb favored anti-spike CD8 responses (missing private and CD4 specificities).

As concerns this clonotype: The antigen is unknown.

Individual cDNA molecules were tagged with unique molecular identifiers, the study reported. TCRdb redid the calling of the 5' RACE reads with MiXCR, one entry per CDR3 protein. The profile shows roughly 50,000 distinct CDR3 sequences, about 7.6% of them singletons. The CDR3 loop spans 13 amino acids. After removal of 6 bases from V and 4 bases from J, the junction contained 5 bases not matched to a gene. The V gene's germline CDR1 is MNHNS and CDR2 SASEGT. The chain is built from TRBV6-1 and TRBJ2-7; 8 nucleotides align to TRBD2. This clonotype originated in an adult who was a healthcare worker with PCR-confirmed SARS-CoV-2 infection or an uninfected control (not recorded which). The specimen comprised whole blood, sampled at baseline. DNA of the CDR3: TGTGCCAGCAGATCAGCGGGAGCTTACGAGCAGTACTTC. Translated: CASRSAGAYEQYF.